This T cell receptor (beta chain) appears in the sequencing data of a study of technical replicates of blood from a few donors. The CDR3 is made up of 15 amino acids. Germline V gives CDR1 MDHEN, CDR2 SYDVKM. V lost 5 bases and J lost 10, with 21 bases in between. This table comes from immunoSEQ multiplex PCR, and its TCRdb copy is limited to in-frame clones, with some not included. This table holds 60,000 to 90,000 clones, 85% to 95% found once. This chain connects TRBV28 to TRBJ2-1; a weak D match, TRBD2 (7 bases). The source of this sequence is a human donor in good health. Sequencing was done on a sample of T cells isolated from PBMCs. The CDR3 coding sequence is TGTGCCAGCAGTCCCCTGGTCGGGGGGCAAGAGGAGCAGTTCTTC. Amino acids: CASSPLVGGQEEQFF.